The 21 T cell receptor beta chains in this list originate from one sample, sequenced in a study of T cell responses to AZD1222 COVID-19 vaccine. Libraries were prepared by immunoSEQ multiplex PCR; TCRdb keeps only in-frame clonotypes and omits some of them. The sample comprises 150,000 to 200,000 clones, roughly 92% of which are singletons, and more than 9% rests with the top ten. Sequencing used peripheral blood, obtained on day 0 of AZD1222 vaccination. These receptors came from an adult in good health.

The chain combines TRBV11-3 with TRBJ1-2; no clear D gene. Germline V gives CDR1 SGHNT, CDR2 YENEEA. CDR3 length: 15 amino acids. V was shortened by 7 bases and J by 8 bases, with 23 bases between the two germline ends. In DNA form, the CDR3 reads TGTGCCAGCAACTCACCCCCCCGTGTGGGGTTCGGCTACACCTTC. It yields the protein CASNSPPRVGFGYTF.

The chain links TRBV5-5 to TRBJ2-5; weak D call: TRBD2 (7 bases). Trimming stripped 4 bases from V and 1 base from J, with 17 bases between. CDR1 and CDR2 from the germline V gene are SGHKS and YYEKEE (reference sequence). The CDR3 has 16 amino acids. The CDR3 protein is CASSPRGGGVQETQYF. CDR3 nucleotide sequence: TGTGCCAGCAGCCCGCGAGGAGGGGGGGTCCAAGAGACCCAGTACTTC. The full variable domain, rest sourced from reference TRBV5-5 and TRBJ2-5, is DAGVTQSPTHLIKTRGQQVTLRCSPISGHKSVSWYQQVLGQGPQFIFQYYEKEERGRGNFPDRFSARQFPNYSSELNVNALLLGDSALYLCASSPRGGGVQETQYFGPGTRLLVL.

This clone has just a few counts. The CDR3 DNA reads as TGTGCCAGTAGTATCGGGGTCTCGGGGGGCTACACCTTC. The encoded protein is CASSIGVSGGYTF. This chain links TRBV19 with TRBJ1-2; no clear D. V was shortened by 3 bases and J by 8 bases, with 13 bases between the two germline ends. The CDR3 has 13 residues. Germline assignment: CDR1 LNHDA and CDR2 SQIVND (reference sequence).

This chain links TRBV6-5 with TRBJ2-7, with 10 bases that match TRBD2. The CDR3 totals 15 residues. V lost 4 bases and J lost 1; bases outside the gene matches: 4. Germline V gives CDR1 MNHEY, CDR2 SVGAGI. CDR3 loop: CASSLKGLASYEQYF. CDR3 coding DNA: TGTGCCAGCAGTTTGAAGGGACTAGCGTCCTACGAGCAGTACTTC.

A single count supports this clone. The V and J genes are TRBV11-2 and TRBJ1-2; D is uncertain. Trimming removed 5 bases at V and 5 bases at J, with 18 bases between. The CDR3 spans 15 residues. Germline V gene sequence: CDR1 SGHAT, CDR2 FQNNGV. CDR3 in amino acids: CASSRGNWEKYGYTF. The CDR3 DNA reads as TGTGCCAGCAGCCGCGGCAATTGGGAAAAATATGGCTACACCTTC.

The chain combines TRBV5-1 with TRBJ1-5; 7 positions match TRBD1. Germline-derived CDR1 and CDR2 are SGHRS and YFSETQ. CDR3 length: 15 amino acids. V lost 0 bases and J lost 5; bases outside the gene matches: 5. CDR3 region: CASSLEGAIYQPQHF. The CDR3 DNA is TGCGCCAGCAGCTTGGAGGGGGCAATATATCAGCCCCAGCATTTT.

The chain carries TRBV18 and TRBJ1-1; possible D gene TRBD1, 5 bases. Germline CDR1 reads KGHSH; CDR2 reads LQKENI. This CDR3 is 14 amino acids long. V was shortened by 1 base and J by 10 bases, with 16 bases between the two germline ends. The CDR3 reads CASSPRQGAWGAFF. The CDR3 DNA reads as TGTGCCAGCTCACCACGGCAGGGTGCCTGGGGAGCTTTCTTT.

This clone was seen a few times. For the CDR3, the DNA is TGTGCCAGCAGTGATAAACGGATGAACACTGAAGCTTTCTTT. It yields the protein CASSDKRMNTEAFF. V and J are TRBV6-1 and TRBJ1-1; no clear D gene. Germline V gene lookup returns CDR1 MNHNS and CDR2 SASEGT. V was cut by 3 bases and J by 0 bases, with 8 bases left in between. The CDR3 has 14 residues.

The chain couples TRBV5-5 to TRBJ2-5; maybe TRBD2 (6 bases). There are 14 residues in the CDR3. Germline V gives CDR1 SGHKS, CDR2 YYEKEE (reference sequence). Trimming left V 3 bases short and J 3 bases short, with 12 bases between. The CDR3 protein is CASSSLGTEETQYF. The CDR3 DNA is TGTGCCAGCAGCTCCCTTGGGACTGAAGAGACCCAGTACTTC. The full variable domain, completed using reference TRBV5-5 and TRBJ2-5, is DAGVTQSPTHLIKTRGQQVTLRCSPISGHKSVSWYQQVLGQGPQFIFQYYEKEERGRGNFPDRFSARQFPNYSSELNVNALLLGDSALYLCASSSLGTEETQYFGPGTRLLVL.

J is TRBJ1-2 and V is TRBV7-9, with D perhaps TRBD1 (5 bases). CDR1 and CDR2 from the germline V gene are SEHNR and FQNEAQ (reference sequence). Trimming took off 5 bases at V and 0 bases at J, with 13 bases between the two ends. CDR3 size: 15 residues. CDR3 protein: CASSASGRANYGYTF. In nucleotides, the CDR3 is TGTGCCAGCAGCGCTTCAGGGCGAGCTAACTATGGCTACACCTTC.

The rearrangement links TRBV7-9 to TRBJ1-2; 8 bases are shared with TRBD1. The CDR3 is 13 amino acids. V shed 6 bases and J 8 bases; nucleotides not matched to a gene: 8. Germline CDR1 SEHNR, CDR2 FQNEAQ (reference sequence). The CDR3 nucleotides read TGTGCCAGCAGGGCCGGGACAGGTGACGGCTACACCTTC. Amino acids: CASRAGTGDGYTF. The whole variable domain, remainder taken from reference TRBV7-9 and TRBJ1-2, is DTGVSQNPRHKITKRGQNVTFRCDPISEHNRLYWYRQTLGQGPEFLTYFQNEAQLEKSRLLSDRFSAERPKGSFSTLEIQRTEQGDSAMYLCASRAGTGDGYTFGSGTRLTVV.

The V call is TRBV9, the J call TRBJ2-3; D is perhaps TRBD2 (5 bases). The germline CDR1 and CDR2 sequences are SGDLS and YYNGEE. Trimming pared 0 bases from V and 1 base from J, leaving 9 bases between. CDR3 size: 15 residues. The DNA of the CDR3 is TGTGCCAGCAGCGTAGCTTGGGGAGGCACAGATACGCAGTATTTT. Protein sequence: CASSVAWGGTDTQYF.

The rearrangement links TRBV28 to TRBJ2-1, with TRBD2 matching 9 bases. V trimming: 2 bases; J trimming: 5 bases; junction bases outside the gene matches: 4. The CDR3 is made up of 15 amino acids. CDR1 is MDHEN and CDR2 is SYDVKM in the germline V gene. This chain's CDR3 is CASSLGLAGDNEQFF. In DNA, the CDR3 is TGTGCCAGCAGTTTAGGATTAGCGGGGGACAATGAGCAGTTCTTC.

This chain uses TRBV27 with TRBJ1-5; TRBD1 matches at 9 bases. CDR3 size: 15 residues. The germline V gene has CDR1 MNHEY and CDR2 SMNVEV (reference sequence). V lost 4 bases and J lost 4; bases outside the gene matches: 5. CDR3 nucleotide sequence: TGTGCCAGCAGTTCCACAGGGGGCTGGAATCAGCCCCAGCATTTT. Translation gives CASSSTGGWNQPQHF.

The J gene is TRBJ2-1, the V gene TRBV5-1; tentatively, D is TRBD1 (5 bases). Germline V gene data show CDR1 as SGHRS and CDR2 as YFSETQ. V lost 2 bases and J 7 bases, leaving 13 bases between the germline ends. The CDR3 totals 14 residues. The CDR3 DNA reads TGCGCCAGCAGCTTACAGGATCAACCTAATGAGCAGTTCTTC. Translation: CASSLQDQPNEQFF.

The rearrangement links TRBV5-1 to TRBJ1-1; D uncertain. The CDR3 consists of 15 residues. Trimming removed 1 base from V and 4 bases from J, with 14 bases in between. Germline V CDR1 and CDR2: SGHRS, YFSETQ. The CDR3 here is CASSLSGNGGTEAFF. CDR3 nucleotide sequence: TGCGCCAGCAGCTTGTCGGGTAATGGTGGCACTGAAGCTTTCTTT.

The chain employs TRBV7-2 and TRBJ2-3; D remains unclear. Between the trimmed V and J ends, which lost 5 bases and 2 bases, there was a span of 5 bases. This CDR3 has 12 amino acids. Germline V gene lookup returns CDR1 SGHTA and CDR2 FQGNSA. Here the CDR3 reads CASSRFTDTQYF. In DNA, the CDR3 is TGTGCCAGCAGCCGATTCACAGATACGCAGTATTTT.

This clone was found a few times. The chain recombines TRBV28 with TRBJ1-5, with a possible D match to TRBD1 (5 bases). Germline V gives CDR1 MDHEN, CDR2 SYDVKM. The CDR3 length is 16 residues. V was clipped by 5 bases and J by 0 bases, with 14 bases between them. CDR3 in DNA: TGTGCCAGCAGTCGGGGGGGTCGGGATAGCAATCAGCCCCAGCATTTT. Protein product: CASSRGGRDSNQPQHF.

The rearrangement links TRBV2 to TRBJ1-1; D may be TRBD1 (5 bases). CDR3 size: 14 residues. Looked up from germline, CDR1 is SNHLY and CDR2 is FYNNEI. V was cut by 4 bases and J by 3 bases, with 12 bases left in between. The CDR3 DNA follows: TGTGCCAGCAGTGTTCAGGGAGGCCACACTGAAGCTTTCTTT. Its translation: CASSVQGGHTEAFF.

The chain uses TRBV2 and TRBJ2-5, with a weak D call TRBD2 (6 bases). The V and J ends lost 4 bases and 4 bases respectively, with 19 bases between them. This CDR3 contains 16 residues. Germline V gives CDR1 SNHLY, CDR2 FYNNEI. The CDR3 spells CASSVGEASRGETQYF. The DNA for the CDR3 is TGTGCCAGCAGTGTAGGGGAGGCCAGTCGGGGAGAGACCCAGTACTTC.

A remark on this clone: A junction end diverges from the germline sequence, so it may reflect a read error. The chain employs TRBV19 and TRBJ2-1; 7 bases match TRBD2. The germline V gene encodes CDR1 LNHDA and CDR2 SQIVND (reference sequence). This CDR3 has 14 amino acids. The CDR3 bases are TGTGCCAGTACCCCCCGTGGGACTAACACTCCCAGGGTCTTC. As protein: CASTPRGTNTPRVF.